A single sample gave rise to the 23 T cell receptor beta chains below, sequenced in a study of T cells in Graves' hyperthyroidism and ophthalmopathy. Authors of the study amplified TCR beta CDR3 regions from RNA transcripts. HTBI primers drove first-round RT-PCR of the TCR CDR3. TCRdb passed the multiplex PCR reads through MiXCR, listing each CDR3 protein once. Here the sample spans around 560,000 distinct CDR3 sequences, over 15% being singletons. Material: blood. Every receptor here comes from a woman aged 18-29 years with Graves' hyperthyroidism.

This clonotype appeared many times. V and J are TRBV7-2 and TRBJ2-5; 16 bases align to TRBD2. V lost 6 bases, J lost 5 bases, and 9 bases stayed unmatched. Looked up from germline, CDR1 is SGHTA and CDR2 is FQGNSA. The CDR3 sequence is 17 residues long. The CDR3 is CASSSIVGLAGGETQYF. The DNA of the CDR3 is TGTGCCAGCAGTTCCATAGTGGGACTAGCGGGAGGGGAGACCCAGTACTTC.

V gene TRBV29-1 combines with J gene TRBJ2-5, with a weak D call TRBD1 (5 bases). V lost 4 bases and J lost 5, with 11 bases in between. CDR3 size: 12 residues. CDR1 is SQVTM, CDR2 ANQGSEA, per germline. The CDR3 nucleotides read TGCAGCGTTGGACAGTTGAAGGAGACCCAGTACTTC. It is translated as CSVGQLKETQYF.

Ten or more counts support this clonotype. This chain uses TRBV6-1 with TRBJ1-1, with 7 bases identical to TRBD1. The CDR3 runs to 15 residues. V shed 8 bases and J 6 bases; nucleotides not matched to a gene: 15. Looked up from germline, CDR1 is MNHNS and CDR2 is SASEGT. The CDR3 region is CASQKIQGSVPEAFF. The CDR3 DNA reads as TGTGCCAGCCAAAAAATACAGGGGAGCGTCCCTGAAGCTTTCTTT.

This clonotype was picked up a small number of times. The CDR3 is CASSQGFSNQPQHF. The CDR3 coding sequence is TGTGCCAGCAGTCAGGGGTTTAGCAATCAGCCCCAGCATTTT. The rearrangement uses TRBV6-1 and TRBJ1-5; a possible D gene is TRBD1 (6 bases). There are 14 residues in the CDR3. Germline CDR1 and CDR2: MNHNS and SASEGT. Trimming removed 5 bases from V and 0 bases from J, with 8 bases in between.

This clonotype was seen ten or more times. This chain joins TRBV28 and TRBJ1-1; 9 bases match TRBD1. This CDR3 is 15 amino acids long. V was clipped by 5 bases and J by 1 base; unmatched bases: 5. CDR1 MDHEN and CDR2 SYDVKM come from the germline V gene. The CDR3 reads CASSRRTGANTEAFF. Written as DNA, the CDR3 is TGTGCCAGCAGTCGTCGGACAGGGGCGAACACTGAAGCTTTCTTT.

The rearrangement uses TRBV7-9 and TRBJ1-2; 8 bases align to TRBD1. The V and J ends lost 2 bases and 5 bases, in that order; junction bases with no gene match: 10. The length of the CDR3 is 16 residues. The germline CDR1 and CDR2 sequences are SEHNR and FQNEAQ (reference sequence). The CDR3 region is CASSLRGQGKGYGYTF. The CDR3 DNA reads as TGTGCCAGCAGCTTAAGAGGACAGGGAAAAGGATATGGCTACACCTTC. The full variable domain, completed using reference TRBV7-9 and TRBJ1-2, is DTGVSQNPRHKITKRGQNVTFRCDPISEHNRLYWYRQTLGQGPEFLTYFQNEAQLEKSRLLSDRFSAERPKGSFSTLEIQRTEQGDSAMYLCASSLRGQGKGYGYTFGSGTRLTVV.

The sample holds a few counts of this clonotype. CDR3 sequence: CASSYWTSGSGGELFF. The CDR3 bases are TGTGCCAGCAGTTACTGGACTAGCGGGAGTGGCGGGGAGCTGTTTTTT. This rearrangement joins TRBV6-6 to TRBJ2-2, with 13 positions matching TRBD2. J lost 7 bases, V lost 1 base, and 3 bases had no gene match. The CDR3 is 16 residues long. From germline, CDR1 is MNHNY and CDR2 SVGAGI (reference sequence).

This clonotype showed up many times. CDR3: CASSLTPRENGYTF. The CDR3 nucleotides read TGTGCCAGCAGTTTAACCCCCCGCGAGAATGGCTACACCTTC. The chain carries TRBV28 and TRBJ1-2; D remains unclear. V was trimmed by 2 bases and J by 6 bases, leaving 13 bases between them. The CDR3 loop spans 14 amino acids. Germline loops: CDR1 MDHEN, CDR2 SYDVKM.

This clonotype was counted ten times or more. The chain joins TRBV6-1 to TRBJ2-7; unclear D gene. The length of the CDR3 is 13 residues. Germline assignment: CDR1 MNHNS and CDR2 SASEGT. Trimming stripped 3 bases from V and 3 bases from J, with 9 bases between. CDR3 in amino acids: CASSENYFYEQYF. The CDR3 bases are TGTGCCAGCAGTGAGAACTACTTCTACGAGCAGTACTTC.

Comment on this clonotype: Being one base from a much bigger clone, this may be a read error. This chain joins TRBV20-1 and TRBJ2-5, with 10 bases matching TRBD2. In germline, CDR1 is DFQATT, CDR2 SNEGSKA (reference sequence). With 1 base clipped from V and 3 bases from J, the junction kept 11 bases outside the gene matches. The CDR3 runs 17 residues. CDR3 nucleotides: TGCAGTGCTAGAGTAGTGTTCGGACTAGCGGATGAAGAGACCCAGTACTTC. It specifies CSARVVFGLADEETQYF.

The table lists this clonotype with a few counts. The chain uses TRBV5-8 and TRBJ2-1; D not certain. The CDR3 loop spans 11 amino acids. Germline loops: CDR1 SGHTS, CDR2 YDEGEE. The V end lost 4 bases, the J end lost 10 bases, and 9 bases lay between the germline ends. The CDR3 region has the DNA TGTGCCAGCAGCGTGGAAAGGGAGCAGTTCTTC. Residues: CASSVEREQFF.

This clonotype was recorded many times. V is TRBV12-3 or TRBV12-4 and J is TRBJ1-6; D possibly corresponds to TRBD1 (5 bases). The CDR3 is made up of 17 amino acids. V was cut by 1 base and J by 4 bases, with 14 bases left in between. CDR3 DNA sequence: TGTGCCAGCAGTTTAGAGTCAGGGACCGTTTATAATTCACCCCTCCACTTT. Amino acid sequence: CASSLESGTVYNSPLHF.

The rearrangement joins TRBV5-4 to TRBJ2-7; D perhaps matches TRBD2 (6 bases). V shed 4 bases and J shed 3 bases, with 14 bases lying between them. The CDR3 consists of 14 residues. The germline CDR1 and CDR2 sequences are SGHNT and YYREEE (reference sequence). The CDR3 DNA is TGTGCCAGCAGCCAGGGACTCCAAGGCTACGAGCAGTACTTC. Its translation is CASSQGLQGYEQYF.

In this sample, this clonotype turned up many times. The CDR3 DNA reads TGCAGTGCTAGAGATCGCCTAGCGGGGGGGATATACGAGCAGTACTTC. Amino acids: CSARDRLAGGIYEQYF. The J gene is TRBJ2-7, the V gene TRBV20-1; 12 nucleotides agree with TRBD2. V was clipped by 0 bases and J by 4 bases; unmatched bases: 7. Germline CDR1 is DFQATT and CDR2 is SNEGSKA (reference sequence). CDR3 size: 16 residues.

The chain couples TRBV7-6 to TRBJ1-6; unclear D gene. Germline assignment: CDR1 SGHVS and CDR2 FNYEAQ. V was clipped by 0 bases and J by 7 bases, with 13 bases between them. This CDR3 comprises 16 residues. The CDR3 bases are TGTGCCAGCAGCTTAGCGTCGGCAGTTGAAAATTCACCCCTCCACTTT. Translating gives CASSLASAVENSPLHF.

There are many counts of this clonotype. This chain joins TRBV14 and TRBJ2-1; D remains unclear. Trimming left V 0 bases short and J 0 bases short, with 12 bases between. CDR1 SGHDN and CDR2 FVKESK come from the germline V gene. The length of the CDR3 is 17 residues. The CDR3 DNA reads TGTGCCAGCAGCCAAGATCGCTTCGCACGCTCCTACAATGAGCAGTTCTTC. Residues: CASSQDRFARSYNEQFF.

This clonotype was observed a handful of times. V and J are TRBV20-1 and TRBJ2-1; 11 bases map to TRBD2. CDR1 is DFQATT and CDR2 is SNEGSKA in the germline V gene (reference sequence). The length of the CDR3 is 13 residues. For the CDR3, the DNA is TGCAGCGTAGCGGGGGGGCCAGTAAATGAGCAGTTCTTC. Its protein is CSVAGGPVNEQFF.

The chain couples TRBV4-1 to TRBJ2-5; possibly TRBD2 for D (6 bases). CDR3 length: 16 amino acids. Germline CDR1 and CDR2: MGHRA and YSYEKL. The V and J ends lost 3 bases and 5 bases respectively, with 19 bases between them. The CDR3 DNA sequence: TGCGCCAGCAGCCAGTCCGGGACCGCGGGAAGGGAGACCCAGTACTTC. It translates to CASSQSGTAGRETQYF.

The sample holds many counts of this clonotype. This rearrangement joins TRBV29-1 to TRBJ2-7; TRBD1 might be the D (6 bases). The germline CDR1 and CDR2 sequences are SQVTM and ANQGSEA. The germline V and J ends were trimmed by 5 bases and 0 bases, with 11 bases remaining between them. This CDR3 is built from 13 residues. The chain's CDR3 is CSVPAGASYEQYF. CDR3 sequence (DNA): TGCAGCGTTCCAGCAGGGGCCTCCTACGAGCAGTACTTC.

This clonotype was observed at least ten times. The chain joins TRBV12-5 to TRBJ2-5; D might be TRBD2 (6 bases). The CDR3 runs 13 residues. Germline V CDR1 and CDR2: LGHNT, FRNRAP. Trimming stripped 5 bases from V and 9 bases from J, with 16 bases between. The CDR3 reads CASGEASWGAQYF. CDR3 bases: TGTGCTAGTGGTGAGGCGTCTTGGGGGGCCCAGTACTTC.

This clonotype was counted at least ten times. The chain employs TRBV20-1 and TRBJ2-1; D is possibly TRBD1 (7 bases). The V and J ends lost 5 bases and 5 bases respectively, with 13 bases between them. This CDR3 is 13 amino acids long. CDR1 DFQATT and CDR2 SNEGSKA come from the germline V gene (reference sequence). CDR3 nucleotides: TGCAGTGCTCGGAGGGACAGCAACAATGAGCAGTTCTTC. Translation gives CSARRDSNNEQFF.

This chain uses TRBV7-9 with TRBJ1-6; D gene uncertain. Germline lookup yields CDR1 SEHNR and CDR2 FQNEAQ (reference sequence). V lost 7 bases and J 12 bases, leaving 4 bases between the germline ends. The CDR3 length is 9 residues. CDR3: CASKKPLHF. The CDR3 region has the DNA TGTGCCAGCAAAAAACCCCTCCACTTT.

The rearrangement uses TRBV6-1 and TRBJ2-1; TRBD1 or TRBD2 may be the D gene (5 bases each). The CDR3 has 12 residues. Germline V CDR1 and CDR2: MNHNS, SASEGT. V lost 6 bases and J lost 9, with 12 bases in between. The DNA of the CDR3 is TGTGCCAGCAGAATTGGGGGAAGTGAGCAGTTCTTC. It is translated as CASRIGGSEQFF.